This T cell receptor (beta chain) originates from a study of OX40 agonist ivuxolimab in advanced cancers. Broadly, across the study: Ivuxolimab was a fully human IgG2 agonistic monoclonal antibody targeting the costimulatory receptor OX40 (CD134). Intravenous ivuxolimab was administered to patients every 2 weeks at six dose levels: 0.01, 0.1, 0.3, 1.5, 3 and 10 mg/kg. Of the roughly 52 patients in dose escalation, 19 had hepatocellular carcinoma, some 15 had melanoma, 9 had renal cell carcinoma and 9 had head and neck cancer. In the dose-escalation cohort, around four fifths of patients were male, and the mean age was approximately 60 years with a range of roughly 20 to 80. Patients were allowed to have had prior anti-PD-1, anti-PD-L1 or anti-CTLA-4 therapy, and approximately 40% of the dose-escalation patients had previously received checkpoint inhibitors. Partial responses were achieved by three dose-escalation patients, of whom one had hepatocellular carcinoma and two had cutaneous melanoma. Peripheral TCRbeta sequencing aimed to test whether ivuxolimab altered TCR sequence diversity and caused clonal T-cell expansion. The paper reports the monotherapy dose-escalation portion (N = 52 patients) of the phase I ivuxolimab trial. The research as a whole found: Low levels of normalized T-cell clonal expansion were also seen in some patients who did not respond. Which antigens the clonally expanded peripheral T cells were specific for was not determined. Partial responders in the 0.1-3.0 mg/kg groups had among the lowest normalized peripheral clonal expansion, especially among CD8+ T cells. At doses of 0.1 to 3.0 mg/kg, clonal expansion of both CD4+ and CD8+ T cells in blood was seen between baseline and week 6. After ivuxolimab, expanded clones were on average more numerous among CD8+ T cells than among CD4+ T cells.

CDR1 is given as LNHDA and CDR2 as SQIVND, both from the germline V gene (reference sequence). The CDR3 numbers 14 residues from cysteine through phenylalanine. Of all the DNA, just the CDR3 is kept, 42 bases in frame from base 1. Here V drops 4 bases and J drops 1 base, and the junction holds 3 bases not matched to any gene. About this clone itself: It lacks a known antigen. No base qualities exist here, and no much larger clone lies one base off it.

The trial excluded patients who had a history of autoimmune disease or who were on systemic immunosuppression. Peripheral blood for TCR sequencing was collected from all dose cohorts at baseline, on cycle 4 day 1, and on cycle 7 day 1. Samples were obtained from an open-label, multicenter, first-in-human phase I dose-escalation trial of ivuxolimab. Adults with locally advanced or metastatic head and neck squamous cell, hepatocellular, melanoma or renal cell carcinoma were enrolled in the trial. CD4+ and CD8+ T cells were sorted separately from peripheral blood before TCR sequencing. For sequencing of the TCRbeta CDR3 region, genomic DNA was extracted from the sorted cells. The immunoSEQ Assay was used to sequence the TCRbeta CDR3 regions. The table was pulled from immuneACCESS by TCRdb, which kept in-frame rearrangements only. Such tables lose some clones; where checked, under half of the loss comes from unresolved V genes, and the rest has no known cause. The sample table records about 78,000 clones; 84% of these occur just once. 0.35% to 0.45% of the sample goes to the ten largest clones.

The TCR originated in an adult with an advanced solid tumor such as melanoma, head and neck, liver or kidney cancer. The chain is encoded by TRBV19 joined to TRBJ1-1, with 7 middle bases fitting TRBD1. This sample comprised CD4+ or CD8+ T cells sorted from blood, obtained in a trial of the OX40 agonist ivuxolimab. The DNA sequence is given as TGTGCCAGTAGTAGTCAGGGGGGGAACACTGAAGCTTTCTTT. Translated, it gives CASSSQGGNTEAFF.